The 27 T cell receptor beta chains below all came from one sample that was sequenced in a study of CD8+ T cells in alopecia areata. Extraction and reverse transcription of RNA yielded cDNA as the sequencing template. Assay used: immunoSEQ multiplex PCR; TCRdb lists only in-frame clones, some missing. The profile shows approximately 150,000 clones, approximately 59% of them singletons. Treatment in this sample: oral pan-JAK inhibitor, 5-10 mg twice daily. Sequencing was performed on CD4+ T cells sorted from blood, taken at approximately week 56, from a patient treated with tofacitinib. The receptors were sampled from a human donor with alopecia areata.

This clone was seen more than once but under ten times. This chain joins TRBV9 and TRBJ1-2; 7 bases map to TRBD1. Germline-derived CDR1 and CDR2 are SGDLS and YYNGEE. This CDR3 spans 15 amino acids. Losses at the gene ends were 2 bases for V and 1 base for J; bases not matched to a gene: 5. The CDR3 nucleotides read TGTGCCAGCAGCGTCCGACAGGGCCTTAACTATGGCTACACCTTC. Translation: CASSVRQGLNYGYTF.

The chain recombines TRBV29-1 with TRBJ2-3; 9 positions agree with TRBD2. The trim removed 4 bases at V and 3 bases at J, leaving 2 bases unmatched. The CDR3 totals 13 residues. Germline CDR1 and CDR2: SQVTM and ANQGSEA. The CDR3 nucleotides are TGCAGCGTTGCCAGCGGGGGGACAGATACGCAGTATTTT. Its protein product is CSVASGGTDTQYF.

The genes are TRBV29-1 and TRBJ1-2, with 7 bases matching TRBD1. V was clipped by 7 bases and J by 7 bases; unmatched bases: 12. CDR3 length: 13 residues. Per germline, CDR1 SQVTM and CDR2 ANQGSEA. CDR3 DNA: TGCAGCGCTTCGACAGGGACCCTCGGTGGCTACACCTTC. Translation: CSASTGTLGGYTF.

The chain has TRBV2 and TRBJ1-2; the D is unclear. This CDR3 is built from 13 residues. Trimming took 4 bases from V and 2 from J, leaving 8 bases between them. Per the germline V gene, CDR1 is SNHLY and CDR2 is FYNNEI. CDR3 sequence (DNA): TGTGCCAGCAGTGGAGAGGGAAACTATGGCTACACCTTC. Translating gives CASSGEGNYGYTF. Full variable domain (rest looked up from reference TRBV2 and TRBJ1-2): EPEVTQTPSHQVTQMGQEVILRCVPISNHLYFYWYRQILGQKVEFLVSFYNNEISEKSEIFDDQFSVERPDGSNFTLKIRSTKLEDSAMYFCASSGEGNYGYTFGSGTRLTVV.

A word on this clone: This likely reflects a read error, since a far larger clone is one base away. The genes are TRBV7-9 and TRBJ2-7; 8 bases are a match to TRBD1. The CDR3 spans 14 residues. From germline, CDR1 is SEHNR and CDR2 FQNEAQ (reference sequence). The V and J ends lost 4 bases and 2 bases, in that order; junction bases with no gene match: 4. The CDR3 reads CASSSRTGTYEQYF. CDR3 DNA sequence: TGTGCCAGCAGCTCCCGGACAGGGACCTACGAGCAGTACTTC.

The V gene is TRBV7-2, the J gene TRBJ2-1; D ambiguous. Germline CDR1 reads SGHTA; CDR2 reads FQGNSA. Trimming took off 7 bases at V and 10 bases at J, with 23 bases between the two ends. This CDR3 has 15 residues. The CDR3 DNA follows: TGTGCCAGCACCCTCTCGCTGGGCCCACCGAGGGAGCAGTTCTTC. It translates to CASTLSLGPPREQFF.

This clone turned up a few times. The CDR3 is CASSARDLREQFF. The CDR3 coding sequence is TGTGCCAGCAGCGCCCGGGACTTACGTGAGCAGTTCTTC. The rearrangement uses TRBV7-6 and TRBJ2-1; D is possibly TRBD2 (6 bases). Germline loops: CDR1 SGHVS, CDR2 FNYEAQ. The V end lost 5 bases, the J end lost 9 bases, and 14 bases lay between the germline ends. This CDR3 is 13 amino acids long.

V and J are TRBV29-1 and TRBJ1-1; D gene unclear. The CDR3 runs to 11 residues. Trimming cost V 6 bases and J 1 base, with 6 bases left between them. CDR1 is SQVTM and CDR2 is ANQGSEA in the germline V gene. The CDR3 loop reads CSVRKNTEAFF. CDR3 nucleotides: TGCAGCGTACGGAAGAACACTGAAGCTTTCTTT. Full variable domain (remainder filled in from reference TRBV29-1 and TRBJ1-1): SAVISQKPSRDICQRGTSLTIQCQVDSQVTMMFWYRQQPGQSLTLIATANQGSEATYESGFVIDKFPISRPNLTFSTLTVSNMSPEDSSIYLCSVRKNTEAFFGQGTRLTVV.

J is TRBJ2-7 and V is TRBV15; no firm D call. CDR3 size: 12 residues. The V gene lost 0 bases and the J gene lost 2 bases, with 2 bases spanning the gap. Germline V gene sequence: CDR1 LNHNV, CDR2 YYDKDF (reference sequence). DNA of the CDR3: TGTGCCACCAGCAGAGATGCCTACGAGCAGTACTTC. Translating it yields CATSRDAYEQYF.

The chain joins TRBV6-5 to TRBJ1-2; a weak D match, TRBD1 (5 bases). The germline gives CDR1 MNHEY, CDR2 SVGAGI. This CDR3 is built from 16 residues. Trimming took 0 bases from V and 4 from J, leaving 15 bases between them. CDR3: CASSYSGGGDGYGYTF. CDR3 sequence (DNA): TGTGCCAGCAGTTACTCTGGGGGAGGGGATGGCTATGGCTACACCTTC.

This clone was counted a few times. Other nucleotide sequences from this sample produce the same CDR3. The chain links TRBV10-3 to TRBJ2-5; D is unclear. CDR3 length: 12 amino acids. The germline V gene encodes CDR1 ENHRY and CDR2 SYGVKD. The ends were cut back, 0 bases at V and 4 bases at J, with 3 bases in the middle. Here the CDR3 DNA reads TGTGCCATCAGTGAGTCTCGAGAGACCCAGTACTTC. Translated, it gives CAISESRETQYF.

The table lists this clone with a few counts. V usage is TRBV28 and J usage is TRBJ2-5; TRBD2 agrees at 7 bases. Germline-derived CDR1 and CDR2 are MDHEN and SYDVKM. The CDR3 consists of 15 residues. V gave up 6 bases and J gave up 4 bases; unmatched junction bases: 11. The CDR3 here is CASRRAGLVGETQYF. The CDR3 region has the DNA TGTGCCAGCAGGAGAGCGGGGCTTGTTGGAGAGACCCAGTACTTC.

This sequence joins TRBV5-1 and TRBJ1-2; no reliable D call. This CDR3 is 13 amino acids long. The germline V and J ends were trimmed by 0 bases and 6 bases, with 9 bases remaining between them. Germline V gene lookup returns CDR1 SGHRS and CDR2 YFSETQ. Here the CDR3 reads CASSLGSSDGYTF. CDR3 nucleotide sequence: TGCGCCAGCAGCTTGGGGTCTTCGGATGGCTACACCTTC. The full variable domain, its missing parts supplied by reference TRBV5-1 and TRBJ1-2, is KAGVTQTPRYLIKTRGQQVTLSCSPISGHRSVSWYQQTPGQGLQFLFEYFSETQRNKGNFPGRFSGRQFSNSRSEMNVSTLELGDSALYLCASSLGSSDGYTFGSGTRLTVV.

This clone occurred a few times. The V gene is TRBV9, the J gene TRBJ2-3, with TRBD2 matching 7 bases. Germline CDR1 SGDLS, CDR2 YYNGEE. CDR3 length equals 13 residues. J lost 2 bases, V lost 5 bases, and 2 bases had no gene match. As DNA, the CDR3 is TGTGCCAGCAGGAGCGGGGCCACAGATACGCAGTATTTT. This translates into CASRSGATDTQYF.

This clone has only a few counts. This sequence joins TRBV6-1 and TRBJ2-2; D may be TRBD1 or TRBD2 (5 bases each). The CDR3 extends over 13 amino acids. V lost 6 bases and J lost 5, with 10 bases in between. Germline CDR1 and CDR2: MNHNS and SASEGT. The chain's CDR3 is CASRGTKTGELFF. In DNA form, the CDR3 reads TGTGCCAGCAGGGGGACCAAGACCGGGGAGCTGTTTTTT.

In nucleotides, the CDR3 is TGTGCCAGTAGCCCGGACAATACCCTCTATGGCTACACCTTC. It is translated as CASSPDNTLYGYTF. V and J are TRBV19 and TRBJ1-2, with a tentative D call TRBD1 (5 bases). Per germline, CDR1 LNHDA and CDR2 SQIVND (reference sequence). The CDR3 contains 14 residues. Trimming shortened V by 6 bases and J by 4 bases, and 15 bases separated the two germline ends.

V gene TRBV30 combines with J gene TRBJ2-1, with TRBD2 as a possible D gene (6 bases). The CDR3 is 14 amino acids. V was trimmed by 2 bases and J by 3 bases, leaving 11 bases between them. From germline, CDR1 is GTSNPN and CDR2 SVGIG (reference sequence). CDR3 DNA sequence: TGTGCCTGGAGTTTGTGGGGGGACTACAATGAGCAGTTCTTC. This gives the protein CAWSLWGDYNEQFF.

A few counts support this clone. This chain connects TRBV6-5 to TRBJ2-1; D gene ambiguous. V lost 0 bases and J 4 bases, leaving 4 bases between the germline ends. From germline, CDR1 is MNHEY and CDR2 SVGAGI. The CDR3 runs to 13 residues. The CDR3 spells CASSYSNYNEQFF. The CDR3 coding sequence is TGTGCCAGCAGTTACTCGAATTACAATGAGCAGTTCTTC.

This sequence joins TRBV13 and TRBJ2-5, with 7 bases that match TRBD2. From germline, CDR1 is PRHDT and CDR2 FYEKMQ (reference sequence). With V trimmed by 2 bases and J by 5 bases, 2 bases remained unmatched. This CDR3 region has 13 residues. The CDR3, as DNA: TGTGCCAGCAGCTTACGGGGGGATGAGACCCAGTACTTC. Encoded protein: CASSLRGDETQYF.

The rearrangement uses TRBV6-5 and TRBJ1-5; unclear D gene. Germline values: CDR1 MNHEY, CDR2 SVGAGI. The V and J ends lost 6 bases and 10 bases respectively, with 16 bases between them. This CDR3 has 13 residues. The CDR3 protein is CASSSESYSPQHF. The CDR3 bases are TGTGCCAGCAGCTCCGAGAGCTACAGTCCCCAGCATTTT.

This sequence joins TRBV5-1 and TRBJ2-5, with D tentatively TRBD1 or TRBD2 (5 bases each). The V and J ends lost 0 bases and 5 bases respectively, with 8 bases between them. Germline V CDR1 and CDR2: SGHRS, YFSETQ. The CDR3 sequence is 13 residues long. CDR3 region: CASSLGDRETQYF. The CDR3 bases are TGCGCCAGCAGCTTGGGGGACCGGGAGACCCAGTACTTC.

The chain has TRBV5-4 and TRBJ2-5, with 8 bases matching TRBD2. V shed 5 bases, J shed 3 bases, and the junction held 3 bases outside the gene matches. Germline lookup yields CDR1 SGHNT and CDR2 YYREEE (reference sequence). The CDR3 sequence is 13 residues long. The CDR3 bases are TGTGCCAGCAGGTCAGCGGGGGAAGAGACCCAGTACTTC. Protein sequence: CASRSAGEETQYF.

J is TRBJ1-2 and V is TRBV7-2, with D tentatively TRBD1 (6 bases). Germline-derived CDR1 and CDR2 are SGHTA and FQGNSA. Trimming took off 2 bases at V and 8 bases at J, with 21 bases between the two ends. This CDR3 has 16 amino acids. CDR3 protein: CASSLRSTGRQGGYTF. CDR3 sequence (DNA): TGTGCCAGCAGCTTACGTTCGACAGGCAGGCAGGGGGGCTACACCTTC.

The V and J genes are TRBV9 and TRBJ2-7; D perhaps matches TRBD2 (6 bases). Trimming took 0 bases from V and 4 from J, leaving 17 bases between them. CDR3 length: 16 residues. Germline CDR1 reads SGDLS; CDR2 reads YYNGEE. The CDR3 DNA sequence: TGTGCCAGCAGCGTAGGTGGAGGGCCCCTTGGATACGAGCAGTACTTC. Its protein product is CASSVGGGPLGYEQYF.

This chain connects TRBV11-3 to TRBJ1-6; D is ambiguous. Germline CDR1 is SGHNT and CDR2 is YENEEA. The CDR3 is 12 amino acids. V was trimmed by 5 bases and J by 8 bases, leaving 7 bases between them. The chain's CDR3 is CASSLRDSPLHF. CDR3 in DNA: TGTGCCAGCAGCCTCAGAGATTCACCCCTCCACTTT.

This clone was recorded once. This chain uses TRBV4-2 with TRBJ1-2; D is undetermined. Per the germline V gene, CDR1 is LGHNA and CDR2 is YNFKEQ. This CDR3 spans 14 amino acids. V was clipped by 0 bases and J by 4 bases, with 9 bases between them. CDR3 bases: TGTGCCAGCAGCCAAGATCAAGACATCTATGGCTACACCTTC. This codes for CASSQDQDIYGYTF.

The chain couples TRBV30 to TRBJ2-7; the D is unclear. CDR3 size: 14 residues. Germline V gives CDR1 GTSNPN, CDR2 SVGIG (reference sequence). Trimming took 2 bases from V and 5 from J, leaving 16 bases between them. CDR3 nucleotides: TGTGCCTGGAGTTCGGGCAACCCGGGCCACGAGCAGTACTTC. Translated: CAWSSGNPGHEQYF. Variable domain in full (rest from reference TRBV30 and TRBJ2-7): SQTIHQWPATLVQPVGSPLSLECTVEGTSNPNLYWYRQAAGRGLQLLFYSVGIGQISSEVPQNLSASRPQDRQFILSSKKLLLSDSGFYLCAWSSGNPGHEQYFGPGTRLTVT.